One sample yielded the 26 T cell receptor beta chains listed below, sequenced in a study of identical twins (dated by TCRdb to about 2016). The method was 5' RACE. Sequencing used an Illumina HiSeq 2000. The public sequencing data were trimmed at Q25 with fastp and processed into clonotypes with MiXCR by TCRdb, which kept only in-frame beta chains. Each CDR3 protein appears once, grouped with its most common genes and DNA. The sample profile shows about 720,000 distinct CDR3 sequences; around 8.3% of them were found once. In total, the top ten clones hold 0.75% to 1% of the sample. In addition, the sample was reused for a study of yellow fever vaccine responses in identical twins.

Sequences were obtained from PBMCs. The receptors were gathered from a young woman in good health.

Only a few counts were recorded for this clonotype. V is TRBV20-1 and J is TRBJ2-1, with 13 positions matching TRBD2. The J segment lost 12 bases and the V segment lost 5 bases, leaving 13 bases of the junction unmatched. Per the germline V gene, CDR1 is DFQATT and CDR2 is SNEGSKA (reference sequence). This CDR3 region has 15 residues. Here the CDR3 reads CSALEGGLAGWGQFF. The CDR3 DNA reads as TGCAGTGCTCTCGAGGGGGGACTAGCGGGATGGGGGCAGTTCTTC.

This clonotype has more than one count but fewer than ten. The gene calls are TRBV19 and TRBJ1-1; D is perhaps TRBD1 (6 bases). CDR1 LNHDA and CDR2 SQIVND come from the germline V gene (reference sequence). Trimming took off 7 bases at V and 0 bases at J, with 15 bases between the two ends. The CDR3 sequence is 15 residues long. In DNA form, the CDR3 reads TGTGCCAGTACAACCATCACAGGGATGAACACTGAAGCTTTCTTT. Residues: CASTTITGMNTEAFF. Drawing the rest from reference TRBV19 and TRBJ1-1, the complete variable domain is DGGITQSPKYLFRKEGQNVTLSCEQNLNHDAMYWYRQDPGQGLRLIYYSQIVNDFQKGDIAEGYSVSREKKESFPLTVTSAQKNPTAFYLCASTTITGMNTEAFFGQGTRLTVV.

The V and J genes are TRBV5-1 and TRBJ1-6; TRBD1 matches 7 bases. The CDR3 loop spans 15 amino acids. Germline-derived CDR1 and CDR2 are SGHRS and YFSETQ. V lost 0 bases, J lost 9 bases, and 6 bases stayed unmatched. CDR3 coding DNA: TGCGCCAGCAGCTTGGAGCAGGGGGGAACTTCACCCCTCCACTTT. Residues: CASSLEQGGTSPLHF.

The chain employs TRBV27 and TRBJ1-4, with D tentatively TRBD1 (5 bases). Trimming left V 5 bases short and J 3 bases short, with 13 bases between. Germline V gene lookup returns CDR1 MNHEY and CDR2 SMNVEV (reference sequence). This CDR3 contains 15 residues. In DNA form, the CDR3 reads TGTGCCAGCAGTATAGGGGTAGCGGCTAATGAAAAACTGTTTTTT. It is translated as CASSIGVAANEKLFF.

This clonotype was counted ten times or more. The chain couples TRBV7-2 to TRBJ2-7, with D possibly TRBD2 on 7 matching bases. V lost 1 base to trimming and J lost 6 bases, with 10 bases between them. This CDR3 has 13 residues. Looked up from germline, CDR1 is SGHTA and CDR2 is FQGNSA. CDR3 residues: CASSLVRGGEQYF. CDR3 in DNA: TGTGCCAGCAGCTTAGTGAGGGGGGGCGAGCAGTACTTC.

This clonotype was found a few times. The chain employs TRBV4-1 and TRBJ2-5; 7 bases fit TRBD2. The length of the CDR3 is 15 residues. Trimming removed 6 bases from V and 7 bases from J; junction bases left unmatched: 14. CDR1 MGHRA and CDR2 YSYEKL come from the germline V gene. The CDR3, as DNA: TGCGCCAGCAGTCAGGACTCTCCGGGGGGTTGGACCCAGTACTTC. Translated, it gives CASSQDSPGGWTQYF.

The chain combines TRBV15 with TRBJ2-3; D may match TRBD1 or TRBD2 (5 bases each). V was pared by 6 bases and J by 2 bases, with 18 bases between. Germline-derived CDR1 and CDR2 are LNHNV and YYDKDF (reference sequence). This CDR3 is built from 16 residues. The CDR3 spells CATSSPGRGSTDTQYF. Written as DNA, the CDR3 is TGTGCCACCAGTAGCCCGGGACGGGGATCCACAGATACGCAGTATTTT.

This clonotype was seen many times. The rearrangement uses TRBV12-3 or TRBV12-4 and TRBJ2-3; 7 nucleotides agree with TRBD1. This CDR3 contains 16 residues. Trimming cost V 4 bases and J 4 bases; bases outside gene matches: 11. Here the CDR3 reads CASSSDRESIADTQYF. The CDR3 DNA sequence: TGTGCCAGCAGTTCCGACAGGGAGAGTATTGCAGATACGCAGTATTTT.

This clonotype was seen only a few times. V gene TRBV4-2 combines with J gene TRBJ2-7, with 8 bases aligning to TRBD2. Unmatched junction bases numbered 14, after V lost 4 bases and J lost 6 bases. The CDR3 contains 16 residues. In germline, CDR1 is LGHNA, CDR2 YNFKEQ. The CDR3 nucleotides are TGTGCCAGCAGCCGGGAAGAAAGAGCGGGAGCCGGCGAGCAGTACTTC. Its protein is CASSREERAGAGEQYF.

V is TRBV20-1 and J is TRBJ2-1; possible D gene TRBD2, 6 bases. The V and J ends lost 0 bases and 8 bases respectively, with 14 bases between them. The CDR3 runs 14 residues. Germline V CDR1 and CDR2: DFQATT, SNEGSKA (reference sequence). The CDR3 DNA reads as TGCAGTGCTAGAGATCAAGCGGGTTGGGATGAGCAGTTCTTC. Translating gives CSARDQAGWDEQFF.

This clonotype occurred a few times. V gene TRBV20-1 combines with J gene TRBJ2-1; D call uncertain. Trimming removed 3 bases at V and 6 bases at J, with 6 bases between. In germline, CDR1 is DFQATT, CDR2 SNEGSKA (reference sequence). The CDR3 spans 11 residues. The CDR3: CSASGFNEQFF. In DNA form, the CDR3 reads TGCAGTGCTAGCGGCTTCAATGAGCAGTTCTTC.

This chain connects TRBV3-1 to TRBJ1-1, with a weak D call TRBD1 (5 bases). V was cut by 0 bases and J by 4 bases, with 12 bases left in between. The CDR3 has 15 amino acids. Germline loops: CDR1 LGHDT, CDR2 YNNKEL (reference sequence). The CDR3 sequence: CASSQDTGLGTEAFF. In DNA, the CDR3 is TGTGCCAGCAGCCAAGATACGGGGCTCGGCACTGAAGCTTTCTTT.

This clonotype was detected a few times. In DNA, the CDR3 is TGCAGCGTCGGACAGGGGATTGGTGAAGCTTTCTTT. It encodes CSVGQGIGEAFF. V is TRBV29-1 and J is TRBJ1-1, with 9 bases identical to TRBD1. J was trimmed by 7 bases and V by 6 bases; bases with no gene match: 6. The CDR3 length is 12 residues. The germline V gene encodes CDR1 SQVTM and CDR2 ANQGSEA. The variable domain in full, completed from reference TRBV29-1 and TRBJ1-1, reads SAVISQKPSRDICQRGTSLTIQCQVDSQVTMMFWYRQQPGQSLTLIATANQGSEATYESGFVIDKFPISRPNLTFSTLTVSNMSPEDSSIYLCSVGQGIGEAFFGQGTRLTVV.

This clonotype was detected only a few times. The chain couples TRBV28 to TRBJ2-3; maybe TRBD2 (6 bases). Germline V gene data show CDR1 as MDHEN and CDR2 as SYDVKM. Trimming pared 8 bases from V and 14 bases from J, leaving 23 bases between. This CDR3 is built from 13 residues. As DNA, the CDR3 is TGTGCCAGCCAGGAGGGCAGGACCCATGCCCGGTATTTT. Translation gives CASQEGRTHARYF.

This clonotype showed up many times. The chain carries TRBV28 and TRBJ2-1; TRBD2 aligns across 14 bases. Germline-derived CDR1 and CDR2 are MDHEN and SYDVKM. Trimming removed 6 bases from V and 0 bases from J; junction bases left unmatched: 16. The CDR3 totals 21 residues. The CDR3 region is CASRPGLAGGEGKSSYNEQFF. The CDR3 region has the DNA TGTGCCAGCAGACCCGGACTAGCGGGGGGCGAGGGCAAAAGCTCCTACAATGAGCAGTTCTTC.

This clonotype was seen a handful of times. The CDR3 DNA reads as TGTGCCAGCAGCCTCACTAGCGGGGGTACCGTAAGCCCCTACAATGAGCAGTTCTTC. This encodes CASSLTSGGTVSPYNEQFF. V gene TRBV13 combines with J gene TRBJ2-1; 11 bases fit TRBD2. V lost 5 bases, J lost 2 bases, and 14 bases stayed unmatched. The CDR3 spans 19 residues. Germline V gene lookup returns CDR1 PRHDT and CDR2 FYEKMQ (reference sequence).

The chain couples TRBV7-9 to TRBJ2-7, with D possibly matching TRBD2 (6 bases). The V end was cut by 5 bases, the J end by 6 bases, with 11 bases between. Per the germline V gene, CDR1 is SEHNR and CDR2 is FQNEAQ (reference sequence). CDR3 size: 12 residues. CDR3 bases: TGTGCCAGCAGCCACCTGGAGGGCGAGCAGTACTTC. The encoded protein is CASSHLEGEQYF. The variable domain in full, completed from reference TRBV7-9 and TRBJ2-7, reads DTGVSQNPRHKITKRGQNVTFRCDPISEHNRLYWYRQTLGQGPEFLTYFQNEAQLEKSRLLSDRFSAERPKGSFSTLEIQRTEQGDSAMYLCASSHLEGEQYFGPGTRLTVT.

This clonotype has ten or more counts. The V call is TRBV7-8, the J call TRBJ2-5; D gene ambiguous. The CDR3 contains 15 residues. Germline CDR1 SGHVS, CDR2 FQNEAQ. V dropped 1 base and J dropped 2 bases, with 11 bases sitting between them. The CDR3 DNA is TGTGCCAGCAGCTTAGGTGCCAGTTTACAAGAGACCCAGTACTTC. Its protein is CASSLGASLQETQYF.

At least ten counts were recorded for this clonotype. The rearrangement uses TRBV20-1 and TRBJ2-7, with TRBD2 matching 15 bases. The germline V gene encodes CDR1 DFQATT and CDR2 SNEGSKA (reference sequence). With 6 bases clipped from V and 3 bases from J, the junction kept 18 bases outside the gene matches. This CDR3 is built from 19 residues. As DNA, the CDR3 is TGCAGTGCCCCGCACCCCTCAGGACTAGCGGGAGGGCTGCGCTACGAGCAGTACTTC. This gives the protein CSAPHPSGLAGGLRYEQYF.

The sample holds a few counts of this clonotype. The rearrangement joins TRBV14 to TRBJ2-7; D unclear. V was shortened by 1 base and J by 1 base, with 8 bases between the two germline ends. The germline CDR1 and CDR2 sequences are SGHDN and FVKESK. The CDR3 is made up of 14 amino acids. In DNA form, the CDR3 reads TGTGCCAGCAGCCAAGTGCCCATATCCTACGAGCAGTACTTC. Its translation is CASSQVPISYEQYF.

Many counts were recorded for this clonotype. The chain employs TRBV5-1 and TRBJ2-1; D is ambiguous. CDR1 and CDR2 from the germline V gene are SGHRS and YFSETQ. The CDR3 has 15 amino acids. V lost 0 bases and J 4 bases, leaving 11 bases between the germline ends. DNA for the CDR3: TGCGCCAGCAGCTTGGCCTCTCCGGCTTACAATGAGCAGTTCTTC. Its translation: CASSLASPAYNEQFF.

This clonotype was counted between two and nine times. Mismatch with germline at one junction end may stem from a read error. The J gene is TRBJ2-7, the V gene TRBV4-3; weak D call: TRBD2 (6 bases). The germline V gene has CDR1 LGHNA and CDR2 YSLEER. CDR3 length equals 13 residues. The CDR3 DNA sequence: TGCGCCAGCAGCCAAGATCGGGGGACGGAGTTCGTCTTC. It specifies CASSQDRGTEFVF.

The rearrangement links TRBV28 to TRBJ2-5; 16 bases line up with TRBD2. The CDR3 is 18 amino acids. Germline V CDR1 and CDR2: MDHEN, SYDVKM. After removal of 5 bases from V and 1 base from J, the junction contained 7 bases not matched to a gene. The CDR3: CASSGPGLAGGTQETQYF. DNA for the CDR3: TGTGCCAGCAGTGGGCCGGGACTAGCGGGGGGGACCCAAGAGACCCAGTACTTC. The whole variable domain, remainder taken from reference TRBV28 and TRBJ2-5, is DVKVTQSSRYLVKRTGEKVFLECVQDMDHENMFWYRQDPGLGLRLIYFSYDVKMKEKGDIPEGYSVSREKKERFSLILESASTNQTSMYLCASSGPGLAGGTQETQYFGPGTRLLVL.

The sample holds a few counts of this clonotype. The chain combines TRBV10-3 with TRBJ2-5; TRBD1 aligns across 7 bases. This CDR3 has 16 residues. CDR1 is ENHRY and CDR2 is SYGVKD in the germline V gene. Germline trimming cut 4 bases from V and 1 base from J; bases unmatched to any gene: 9. CDR3 bases: TGTGCCATCAGTGGGCTTCCGGGACAGATCCAAGAGACCCAGTACTTC. Amino acids: CAISGLPGQIQETQYF.

This clonotype came up many times. The chain has TRBV29-1 and TRBJ2-7; TRBD1 agrees at 8 bases. V shed 4 bases and J 2 bases; nucleotides not matched to a gene: 4. The germline V gene has CDR1 SQVTM and CDR2 ANQGSEA. The CDR3 loop spans 13 amino acids. CDR3 protein: CSVVGQGTYEQYF. CDR3 nucleotides: TGCAGCGTTGTAGGACAGGGAACCTACGAGCAGTACTTC.

The sample holds a few counts of this clonotype. V gene TRBV14 combines with J gene TRBJ1-2; possibly TRBD1 for D (6 bases). V gave up 0 bases and J gave up 7 bases, with 24 bases separating them. The CDR3 has 18 amino acids. Per germline, CDR1 SGHDN and CDR2 FVKESK. The CDR3 DNA reads TGTGCCAGCAGCCAAGAAGTCCCCTGGACAGCTGGAACCTTTGGCTACACCTTC. This sequence encodes CASSQEVPWTAGTFGYTF.